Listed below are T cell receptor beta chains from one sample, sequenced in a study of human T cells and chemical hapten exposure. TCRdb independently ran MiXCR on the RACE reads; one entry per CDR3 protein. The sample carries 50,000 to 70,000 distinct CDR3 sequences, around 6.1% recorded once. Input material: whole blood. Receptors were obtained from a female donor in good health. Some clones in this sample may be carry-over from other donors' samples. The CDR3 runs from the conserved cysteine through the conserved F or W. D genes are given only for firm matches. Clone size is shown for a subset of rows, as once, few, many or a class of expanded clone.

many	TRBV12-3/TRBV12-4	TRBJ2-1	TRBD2	CASSPGTSGRWALNEQFF	TGTGCCAGCAGTCCCGGGACTAGCGGGCGGTGGGCTCTCAATGAGCAGTTCTTC
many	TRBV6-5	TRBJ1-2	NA	CASSSVRGDGYTF	TGTGCCAGCAGTTCGGTCAGGGGAGATGGCTACACCTTC
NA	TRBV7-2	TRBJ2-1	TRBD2	CASSQTSGSYNEQFF	TGTGCCAGCAGCCAAACTAGCGGGAGTTACAATGAGCAGTTCTTC
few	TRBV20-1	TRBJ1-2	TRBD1	CSAREGTGRIGYTF	TGCAGTGCTAGAGAGGGGACAGGGAGGATTGGCTACACCTTC
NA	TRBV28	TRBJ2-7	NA	CASYSPGHEQYF	TGTGCCAGCTACAGCCCCGGACACGAGCAGTACTTC
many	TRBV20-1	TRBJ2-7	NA	CSANEALPYEQYF	TGCAGTGCAAATGAGGCCCTTCCCTACGAGCAGTACTTC
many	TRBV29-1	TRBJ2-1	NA	CSVVEGDGGEQFF	TGCAGCGTTGTTGAAGGGGATGGTGGTGAGCAGTTCTTC
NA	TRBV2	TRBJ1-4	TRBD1	CASSEGQGSGKLFF	TGTGCCAGCAGTGAAGGACAGGGCTCGGGGAAACTGTTTTTT
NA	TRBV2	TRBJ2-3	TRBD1	CASTIRDRVDTQYF	TGTGCCAGCACTATCCGGGACAGGGTTGATACGCAGTATTTT
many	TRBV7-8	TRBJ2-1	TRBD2	CASSLGISGRARFNEQFF	TGTGCCAGCAGCTTGGGCATTAGCGGGAGGGCCAGGTTTAATGAGCAGTTCTTC
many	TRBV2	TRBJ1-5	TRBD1	CASSEALIDRVSNQPQHF	TGTGCCAGCAGTGAAGCGCTAATAGACAGGGTTAGCAATCAGCCCCAGCATTTT
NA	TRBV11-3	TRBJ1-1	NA	CASSHATGTNTEAFF	TGTGCCAGCAGCCATGCCACAGGCACCAACACTGAAGCTTTCTTT
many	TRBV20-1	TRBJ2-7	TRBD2	CSARGTSGSYEQYF	TGCAGTGCTAGGGGGACTAGCGGGAGCTACGAGCAGTACTTC
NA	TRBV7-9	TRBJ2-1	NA	CASSLNAAPNNEQFF	TGTGCCAGCAGCTTAAATGCCGCGCCGAACAATGAGCAGTTCTTC
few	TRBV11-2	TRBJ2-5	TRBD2	CASSSPRTSGSTETQYF	TGTGCCAGCAGCTCACCACGGACTAGCGGGAGCACCGAGACCCAGTACTTC
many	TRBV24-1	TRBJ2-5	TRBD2	CATSGTSGRVETQYF	TGTGCCACCAGTGGAACTAGCGGGAGAGTAGAGACCCAGTACTTC
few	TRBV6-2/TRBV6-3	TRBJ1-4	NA	CASITGTQGDEKLFF	TGTGCCAGCATCACTGGGACCCAAGGAGATGAAAAACTGTTTTTT
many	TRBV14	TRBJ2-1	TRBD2	CASSRREGLGEQFF	TGTGCCAGCAGCCGACGGGAGGGCCTCGGTGAGCAGTTCTTC
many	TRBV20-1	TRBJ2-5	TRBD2	CSASREGETQYF	TGCAGTGCTAGTCGGGAGGGAGAGACCCAGTACTTC
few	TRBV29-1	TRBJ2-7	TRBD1	CSVSSDRDTYEQYF	TGCAGCGTTTCAAGCGACAGGGATACCTACGAGCAGTACTTC
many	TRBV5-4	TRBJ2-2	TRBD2	CASSSKQREDTGELFF	TGTGCCAGCAGTTCAAAGCAGCGGGAGGACACCGGGGAGCTGTTTTTT
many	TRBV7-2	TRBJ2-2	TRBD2	CASSMGLAATGELFF	TGTGCCAGCAGCATGGGACTAGCGGCTACCGGGGAGCTGTTTTTT
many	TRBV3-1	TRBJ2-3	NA	CASSQDRNTDTQYF	TGTGCCAGCAGCCAAGATCGAAACACAGATACGCAGTATTTT
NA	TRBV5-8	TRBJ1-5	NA	CASSLYRANQPQHF	TGTGCCAGCAGCCTTTACAGGGCCAATCAGCCCCAGCATTTT
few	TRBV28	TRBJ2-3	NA	CASRVALTNTDTQYF	TGTGCCAGCAGAGTTGCCCTAACCAACACAGATACGCAGTATTTT
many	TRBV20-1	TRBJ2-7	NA	CSARVASSYEQYF	TGCAGTGCTAGAGTTGCAAGCTCCTACGAGCAGTACTTC
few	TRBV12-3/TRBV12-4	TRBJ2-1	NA	CASSSLLTRREQFF	TGTGCCAGCAGTTCCCTCTTGACGAGACGGGAGCAGTTCTTC
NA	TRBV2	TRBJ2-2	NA	CASREGANTGELFF	TGTGCCAGCAGGGAGGGGGCGAACACCGGGGAGCTGTTTTTT
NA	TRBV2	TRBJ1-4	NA	CASTRQGSLEKLFF	TGTGCCAGCACCCGACAAGGAAGCCTTGAAAAACTGTTTTTT
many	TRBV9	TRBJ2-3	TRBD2	CASSLTGTSGRLDTQYF	TGTGCCAGCAGCTTAACCGGGACTAGCGGGAGATTAGATACGCAGTATTTT
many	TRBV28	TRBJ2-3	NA	CASSLGGLGTDTQYF	TGTGCCAGCAGTTTGGGGGGGCTCGGCACAGATACGCAGTATTTT
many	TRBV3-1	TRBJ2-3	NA	CASSPGASTDTQYF	TGTGCCAGCAGCCCAGGGGCTAGCACAGATACGCAGTATTTT
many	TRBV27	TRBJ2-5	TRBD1	CASSSRQGLQETQYF	TGTGCCAGCAGTTCGCGACAGGGGCTTCAAGAGACCCAGTACTTC
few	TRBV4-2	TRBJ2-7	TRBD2	CASSQVRGLVAYEQYF	TGTGCCAGCAGCCAGGTTCGGGGACTAGTAGCCTACGAGCAGTACTTC
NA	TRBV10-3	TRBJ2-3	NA	CAISYKAPGTSTDTQYF	TGTGCCATCAGTTACAAAGCACCCGGGACTAGCACAGATACGCAGTATTTT
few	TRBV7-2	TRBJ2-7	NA	CASSLSYGTTQNEQYF	TGTGCCAGCAGCTTATCATACGGGACCACGCAAAACGAGCAGTACTTC
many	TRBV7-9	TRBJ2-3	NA	CASSLDLAPDTQYF	TGTGCCAGCAGCTTAGATCTAGCGCCAGATACGCAGTATTTT
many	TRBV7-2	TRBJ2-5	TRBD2	CASSPGGGRETQYF	TGTGCCAGCAGCCCCGGCGGGGGTCGTGAGACCCAGTACTTC
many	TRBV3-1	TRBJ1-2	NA	CASSRSEGYGYTF	TGTGCCAGCAGCCGGTCGGAGGGGTATGGCTACACCTTC
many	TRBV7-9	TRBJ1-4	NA	CASSLNMGEKLFF	TGTGCCAGCAGCCTAAATATGGGGGAAAAACTGTTTTTT
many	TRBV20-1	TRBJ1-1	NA	CSARRQSNTEAFF	TGCAGTGCTAGGAGACAATCGAACACTGAAGCTTTCTTT